This T cell receptor (beta chain) was sequenced in a study of regulatory and conventional T cells in RAG deficiency. The study's findings and limits: In Omenn syndrome, Treg and Tconv repertoires overlapped >75%. Treg unique TCR beta sequences were about 92-fold fewer in Omenn syndrome and CID/AS patients than controls.

The assay was immunoSEQ multiplex PCR, and TCRdb's table has in-frame clones only and misses some. The sample yields thousands of clones, around 81% seen once. The CDR3 extends over 13 amino acids. With 1 base removed from V and 9 bases from J, the gap between germline ends came to 12 bases. Germline V gene sequence: CDR1 SEHNR, CDR2 FQNEAQ (reference sequence). In regard to this clone: Its cognate antigen is unknown.

The same data also contributed to another study, on regulatory T cells. That report adds: The PCR used 52 TRBV and 13 TRBJ primers.

Sequenced sample: CD8+ T cells sorted from blood. The source is a human donor in good health. This chain joins TRBV7-9 and TRBJ2-5; unclear D gene. In DNA, the CDR3 is TGTGCCAGCAGCTTAGTGGCAGTCTGGCCCCAGTACTTC. Translating it yields CASSLVAVWPQYF.